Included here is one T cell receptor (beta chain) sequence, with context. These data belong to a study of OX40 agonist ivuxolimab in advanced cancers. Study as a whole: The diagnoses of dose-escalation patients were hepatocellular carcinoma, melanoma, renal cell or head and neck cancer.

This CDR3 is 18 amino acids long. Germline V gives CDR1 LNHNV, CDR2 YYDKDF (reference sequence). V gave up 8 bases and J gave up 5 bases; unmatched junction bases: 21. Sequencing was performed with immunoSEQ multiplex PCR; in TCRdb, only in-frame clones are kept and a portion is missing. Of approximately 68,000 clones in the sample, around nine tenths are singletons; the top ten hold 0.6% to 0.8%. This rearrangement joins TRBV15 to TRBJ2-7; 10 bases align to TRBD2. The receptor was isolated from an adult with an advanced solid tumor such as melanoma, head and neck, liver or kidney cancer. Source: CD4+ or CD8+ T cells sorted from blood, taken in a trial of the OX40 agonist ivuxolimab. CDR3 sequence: CATDTPHESLAGEDEQYF. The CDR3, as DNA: TGTGCCACCGATACCCCTCATGAGAGTCTAGCGGGAGAGGACGAGCAGTACTTC.